This TCR beta chain was observed in a study of liver allograft versus peripheral blood T cells. On the study more broadly: The authors compared T cell receptor repertoires in transplanted livers with those in the peripheral blood of recipients. Overall study findings and caveats: Liver allografts reportedly held T cell receptor repertoires unlike those in peripheral blood.

Remarks on this clonotype: Antigen unknown.

TCRdb used MiXCR to reprocess the reads, holding one entry per CDR3 protein. The sample includes about 13,000 distinct CDR3 sequences, less than 20% of them seen just once. V was trimmed by 2 bases and J by 2 bases, leaving 10 bases between them. Germline V lookup: CDR1 SGHTA, CDR2 FQGNSA. The CDR3 length is 15 residues. The receptor comes from a human patient who had a liver transplant. Some T cells may have originated in the graft donor. The gene calls are TRBV7-2 and TRBJ1-5; the D is unclear. CDR3 amino acids: CASSLNGIGNQPQHF. The CDR3 DNA reads as TGTGCCAGCAGCTTAAACGGGATAGGCAATCAGCCCCAGCATTTT. The entire variable domain, with the rest obtained from reference TRBV7-2 and TRBJ1-5, is as follows: GAGVSQSPSNKVTEKGKDVELRCDPISGHTALYWYRQSLGQGLEFLIYFQGNSAPDKSGLPSDRFSAERTGGSVSTLTIQRTQQEDSAVYLCASSLNGIGNQPQHFGDGTRLSIL.